Listed below are T cell receptor beta chains from one sample, sequenced in a study of blood T cell repertoires in COVID-19. Clones were read by immunoSEQ multiplex PCR, and TCRdb kept only the in-frame ones, dropping some. Altogether about 29,000 clones are present, approximately 85% being singletons, with the ten largest covering 28%. Sequences were obtained from peripheral blood. Receptor source: a woman of 80 years or more with COVID-19, enrolled during active disease. Both conserved end residues are part of each CDR3. The order of the fields is D gene, clone size, J gene, V gene, CDR3 protein, CDR3 DNA. The D gene is left open where the match is weak. Expanded clones get a size class; other rows say once, few or many, or leave the size out.

D: .; size: .; J: TRBJ2-3; V: TRBV29-1; CDR3: CSVEYRGTDTQYF; DNA: TGCAGCGTTGAATACCGCGGCACAGATACGCAGTATTTT
D: .; size: .; J: TRBJ1-6; V: TRBV5-1; CDR3: CASSLVSGVGSPLHF; DNA: TGCGCCAGCAGCTTGGTATCAGGGGTAGGTTCACCCCTCCACTTT
D: .; size: .; J: TRBJ1-4; V: TRBV30; CDR3: CAWQGAENEKLFF; DNA: TGTGCCTGGCAAGGGGCGGAGAATGAAAAACTGTTTTTT
D: .; size: .; J: TRBJ2-1; V: TRBV2; CDR3: CASSGSKEGGGSYNEQFF; DNA: TGTGCCAGCAGTGGTAGCAAAGAAGGGGGGGGCTCCTACAATGAGCAGTTCTTC
D: .; size: .; J: TRBJ2-5; V: TRBV14; CDR3: CASSQVGSTGLGETQYF; DNA: TGTGCCAGCAGCCAAGTGGGGTCGACAGGTCTGGGGGAGACCCAGTACTTC
D: .; size: .; J: TRBJ2-7; V: TRBV11-1; CDR3: CASSFRVGTEQYF; DNA: TGTGCCAGCAGCTTCAGGGTTGGTACCGAGCAGTACTTC
D: TRBD2; size: .; J: TRBJ2-5; V: TRBV5-1; CDR3: CASSSGLAGGQETQYF; DNA: TGCGCCAGCAGCTCGGGACTAGCGGGGGGGCAAGAGACCCAGTACTTC
D: .; size: .; J: TRBJ1-1; V: TRBV9; CDR3: CASSVDSGWTEAFF; DNA: TGTGCCAGCAGCGTAGATTCAGGGTGGACTGAAGCTTTCTTT
D: .; size: .; J: TRBJ1-5; V: TRBV30; CDR3: CAWTTGNLNQPQHF; DNA: TGTGCCTGGACTACAGGGAACCTTAATCAGCCCCAGCATTTT
D: .; size: .; J: TRBJ1-1; V: TRBV7-9; CDR3: CASSAASIGNTEAFF; DNA: TGTGCCAGCAGCGCGGCGTCAATAGGGAACACTGAAGCTTTCTTT
D: .; size: .; J: TRBJ1-6; V: TRBV12-3/TRBV12-4; CDR3: CASSWGESPLHF; DNA: TGTGCCAGCAGTTGGGGAGAATCACCCCTCCACTTT
D: TRBD1; size: once; J: TRBJ2-2; V: TRBV28; CDR3: CASSTQGRIGELFF; DNA: TGTGCCAGCAGTACACAGGGGCGTATCGGGGAGCTGTTTTTT
D: .; size: .; J: TRBJ2-5; V: TRBV5-5; CDR3: CASSLGQSSLETQYF; DNA: TGTGCCAGCAGCTTGGGACAGTCGTCCTTGGAGACCCAGTACTTC
D: TRBD2; size: .; J: TRBJ2-7; V: TRBV5-1; CDR3: CASSLDSGGYEQYF; DNA: TGCGCCAGCAGCTTGGATAGCGGGGGATACGAGCAGTACTTC
D: .; size: once; J: TRBJ1-5; V: TRBV30; CDR3: CAWSGGGRNQPQHF; DNA: TGTGCCTGGAGTGGGGGGGGCAGGAATCAGCCCCAGCATTTT
D: .; size: .; J: TRBJ2-1; V: TRBV3-1/TRBV3-2; CDR3: CASSQTLYNEQFF; DNA: TGTGCCAGCAGCCAGACATTATACAATGAGCAGTTCTTC
D: .; size: .; J: TRBJ2-2; V: TRBV9; CDR3: CASSVELRYTGELFF; DNA: TGTGCCAGCAGCGTAGAACTTCGTTACACCGGGGAGCTGTTTTTT
D: .; size: .; J: TRBJ2-1; V: TRBV30; CDR3: CAWIIYNEQFF; DNA: TGTGCCTGGATTATCTACAATGAGCAGTTCTTC
D: .; size: .; J: TRBJ1-4; V: TRBV30; CDR3: CASPAGKDEKLFF; DNA: TGTGCCTCCCCGGCGGGAAAGGATGAAAAACTGTTTTTT
D: .; size: .; J: TRBJ1-1; V: TRBV12-3/TRBV12-4; CDR3: CASRREAVTEAFF; DNA: TGTGCCAGCAGACGAGAGGCTGTTACTGAAGCTTTCTTT
D: .; size: .; J: TRBJ1-2; V: TRBV21-1; CDR3: CASSKLVSGSANYGYTF; DNA: TGTGCCAGCAGCAAATTAGTGTCAGGATCCGCTAACTATGGCTACACCTTC
D: .; size: .; J: TRBJ2-7; V: TRBV6-1; CDR3: CASSEGQVPRPYEQYF; DNA: TGTGCCAGCAGTGAAGGACAGGTCCCCCGACCCTACGAGCAGTACTTC
D: TRBD2; size: .; J: TRBJ2-2; V: TRBV18; CDR3: CASSPRLAGGPNTGELFF; DNA: TGTGCCAGCTCACCCAGGCTAGCGGGGGGGCCGAACACCGGGGAGCTGTTTTTT
D: .; size: .; J: TRBJ2-7; V: TRBV3-1/TRBV3-2; CDR3: CASSQDSVNEQYF; DNA: TGTGCCAGCAGCCAAGATTCGGTGAACGAGCAGTACTTC
D: .; size: few; J: TRBJ2-5; V: TRBV7-7; CDR3: CASSLDRSGQTQYF; DNA: TGTGCTAGCAGCTTAGACAGGAGTGGACAGACCCAGTACTTC
D: .; size: once; J: TRBJ2-3; V: TRBV9; CDR3: CASSVGQGGTDTQYF; DNA: TGTGCCAGCAGCGTAGGGCAGGGGGGAACGGATACGCAGTATTTT
D: .; size: .; J: TRBJ2-7; V: TRBV30; CDR3: CAWSVRARATYEQYF; DNA: TGTGCCTGGAGTGTACGAGCCAGGGCGACCTACGAGCAGTACTTC
D: .; size: .; J: TRBJ1-2; V: TRBV2; CDR3: CASSERLEFSYGYTF; DNA: TGTGCCAGCAGTGAAAGGTTGGAGTTTTCCTATGGCTACACCTTC
D: .; size: .; J: TRBJ1-2; V: TRBV10-3; CDR3: CAISGQEDYGYTF; DNA: TGTGCCATCAGTGGACAGGAGGACTATGGCTACACCTTC
D: TRBD1; size: .; J: TRBJ1-1; V: TRBV6-2/TRBV6-3; CDR3: CASSKGQGRTEAFF; DNA: TGTGCCAGCAGCAAAGGACAGGGCAGGACTGAAGCTTTCTTT
D: .; size: .; J: TRBJ1-1; V: TRBV5-1; CDR3: CASSLGDTLLTEAFF; DNA: TGCGCCAGCAGCTTGGGAGACACTCTTCTCACTGAAGCTTTCTTT
D: TRBD1; size: .; J: TRBJ1-2; V: TRBV6-5; CDR3: CASTEGADYGYTF; DNA: TGTGCCAGCACAGAGGGGGCAGACTATGGCTACACCTTC
D: .; size: once; J: TRBJ1-1; V: TRBV5-1; CDR3: CASRQGNMNTEAFF; DNA: TGCGCCAGCAGACAGGGAAACATGAACACTGAAGCTTTCTTT
D: .; size: few; J: TRBJ1-1; V: TRBV6-5; CDR3: CASSYQGSTEAFF; DNA: TGTGCCAGCAGTTACCAAGGGAGTACTGAAGCTTTCTTT
D: .; size: .; J: TRBJ1-6; V: TRBV12-3/TRBV12-4; CDR3: CASSLTDSPLHF; DNA: TGTGCCAGCAGTTTAACGGATTCACCCCTCCACTTT
D: TRBD1; size: .; J: TRBJ1-4; V: TRBV5-6; CDR3: CASSPTGTGGTNEKLFF; DNA: TGTGCCAGCAGTCCAACCGGGACAGGGGGGACTAATGAAAAACTGTTTTTT
D: TRBD1; size: few; J: TRBJ2-3; V: TRBV12-3/TRBV12-4; CDR3: CATQGQLLNTQYF; DNA: TGTGCCACCCAGGGACAGTTACTCAATACGCAGTATTTT
D: TRBD1; size: .; J: TRBJ1-1; V: TRBV5-1; CDR3: CASSLGIQGPLNTEAFF; DNA: TGCGCCAGCAGCTTGGGAATACAGGGGCCCTTGAACACTGAAGCTTTCTTT
D: .; size: .; J: TRBJ1-2; V: TRBV19; CDR3: CASSGTGEYGYTF; DNA: TGTGCCAGTAGTGGGACGGGGGAATATGGCTACACCTTC
D: TRBD2; size: .; J: TRBJ2-3; V: TRBV7-2; CDR3: CASSLVGTSGGSTDTQYF; DNA: TGTGCCAGCAGCTTAGTCGGGACTAGCGGGGGGAGCACAGATACGCAGTATTTT
D: .; size: .; J: TRBJ1-1; V: TRBV5-4; CDR3: CASSITRGVNTEAFF; DNA: TGTGCCAGCAGCATTACCAGGGGTGTTAACACTGAAGCTTTCTTT
D: .; size: medium-sized; J: TRBJ1-2; V: TRBV25-1; CDR3: CASSESGDNYGYTF; DNA: TGTGCCAGCAGTGAATCGGGGGATAACTATGGCTACACCTTC
D: .; size: .; J: TRBJ1-2; V: TRBV10-3; CDR3: CAISEGGRSNYGYTF; DNA: TGTGCCATCAGTGAGGGGGGCAGATCTAACTATGGCTACACCTTC
D: TRBD1; size: .; J: TRBJ1-4; V: TRBV7-2; CDR3: CASSLEGQGREKLFF; DNA: TGTGCCAGCAGCTTAGAGGGACAGGGTAGGGAAAAACTGTTTTTT
D: .; size: .; J: TRBJ1-1; V: TRBV11-2; CDR3: CASSQRPQPAQNTEAFF; DNA: TGTGCCAGCAGCCAACGACCACAGCCAGCACAGAACACTGAAGCTTTCTTT
D: .; size: .; J: TRBJ2-7; V: TRBV4-1; CDR3: CASSQGQDVSYEQYF; DNA: TGCGCCAGCAGCCAAGGACAGGATGTCTCCTACGAGCAGTACTTC
D: TRBD2; size: .; J: TRBJ2-7; V: TRBV14; CDR3: CASSPVSSGPYEQYF; DNA: TGTGCCAGCAGCCCCGTATCTAGCGGACCCTACGAGCAGTACTTC
D: TRBD1; size: once; J: TRBJ1-2; V: TRBV5-6; CDR3: CASSLEQGARGYTF; DNA: TGTGCCAGCAGCTTGGAACAGGGGGCGCGTGGCTACACCTTC
D: TRBD2; size: .; J: TRBJ2-3; V: TRBV7-2; CDR3: CASSPQRGADTQYF; DNA: TGTGCCAGCAGCCCCCAGCGGGGGGCAGATACGCAGTATTTT
D: TRBD1; size: .; J: TRBJ1-5; V: TRBV2; CDR3: CASSAGTGRNQPQHF; DNA: TGTGCCAGCAGCGCCGGGACAGGGAGGAATCAGCCCCAGCATTTT
D: .; size: .; J: TRBJ1-6; V: TRBV2; CDR3: CASSEGQFNNSPLHF; DNA: TGTGCCAGCAGTGAAGGACAGTTCAATAATTCACCCCTCCACTTT
D: .; size: .; J: TRBJ1-4; V: TRBV7-2; CDR3: CASSILPREKLFF; DNA: TGTGCCAGCAGCATTCTCCCTAGAGAAAAACTGTTTTTT
D: .; size: .; J: TRBJ2-7; V: TRBV5-1; CDR3: CASSLGGPEQYF; DNA: TGCGCCAGCAGCTTGGGAGGGCCTGAGCAGTACTTC
D: TRBD2; size: .; J: TRBJ2-1; V: TRBV30; CDR3: CAWSPLAGGLEEQFF; DNA: TGTGCCTGGAGTCCTCTAGCGGGGGGGCTCGAAGAGCAGTTCTTC
D: TRBD1; size: .; J: TRBJ2-1; V: TRBV6-5; CDR3: CASSGRQGTYNEQFF; DNA: TGTGCCAGCAGCGGTCGACAGGGAACTTACAATGAGCAGTTCTTC
D: .; size: once; J: TRBJ1-6; V: TRBV19; CDR3: CASSIDSRNSPLHF; DNA: TGTGCCAGTAGTATTGATAGCCGAAATTCACCCCTCCACTTT
D: TRBD2; size: .; J: TRBJ2-4; V: TRBV30; CDR3: CAWRSASAAGGTKNIQYF; DNA: TGTGCCTGGAGATCAGCTAGCGCAGCGGGGGGGACCAAAAACATTCAGTACTTC
D: .; size: .; J: TRBJ2-7; V: TRBV7-3; CDR3: CASSQPRYAGETYEQYF; DNA: TGTGCCAGCAGCCAACCCAGGTATGCAGGGGAAACTTACGAGCAGTACTTC
D: TRBD2; size: .; J: TRBJ2-3; V: TRBV15; CDR3: CATRTSGGTDTQYF; DNA: TGTGCCACCAGGACTAGCGGGGGGACAGATACGCAGTATTTT